The entry below gives a single T cell receptor beta chain sequence along with its context. These data come from a study of PD-1 blockade in mismatch repair-deficient tumors. On the study more broadly: Patients had approximately 13 mismatch repair-deficient cancer types and were previously treated and progressing.

This CDR3 contains 15 residues. Trimming cost V 3 bases and J 4 bases, with 16 bases left between them. Germline CDR1 is SGHRS and CDR2 is YFSETQ. Clones were sequenced by immunoSEQ multiplex PCR, and TCRdb holds only the in-frame ones, with some missing. The sample shows some 110,000 clones, around 80% of them seen only once. The receptor's source is an adult with mismatch repair-deficient cancer. The gene calls are TRBV5-1 and TRBJ1-2; tentatively, D is TRBD1 (6 bases). The starting material was peripheral blood, obtained 60 to 65 weeks after starting pembrolizumab. CDR3 amino acids: CASSWGAQGFYGYTF. CDR3 coding DNA: TGCGCCAGCAGCTGGGGCGCCCAGGGGTTCTATGGCTACACCTTC.